This paragraph covers one T cell receptor beta chain sequence. Its antigen is unidentified. The sample is drawn from a study of cytomegalovirus exposure and HLA in healthy donors. Overall study findings and caveats: Specific recognition of CMV antigens was confirmed in vitro for a few chains (all CMV-associated). It was reportedly the case that the classifier diagnosed cytomegalovirus status with high specificity and sensitivity.

Between the trimmed V and J ends, which lost 6 bases and 1 base, there was a span of 9 bases. The CDR3 is 13 residues long. Germline V gene lookup returns CDR1 ENHRY and CDR2 SYGVKD. Sequencing was performed with immunoSEQ multiplex PCR; in TCRdb, only in-frame clones are kept and a portion is missing. The top ten hold roughly 2% of the sample, which has over 200,000 clones, around 86% seen once. This receptor was identified in a woman between 18 and 30 years old in good health and CMV-seropositive. V is TRBV10-3 and J is TRBJ1-2; D unresolved. Sequenced: PBMCs. CDR3 loop: CAIREQINYGYTF. The DNA of the CDR3 is TGTGCCATCAGGGAACAGATTAACTATGGCTACACCTTC.